Listed here is a single T cell receptor (beta chain). The source of the sample is a study of blood T cell repertoires in COVID-19. The method was immunoSEQ multiplex PCR; TCRdb's version includes in-frame clones alone and lacks a portion of them. The data contain roughly 400,000 clones, roughly 84% of them singletons. Donors were grouped by their self-reported clinical history. Germline CDR1 SGHTA, CDR2 FQGNSA. V gave up 1 base and J gave up 7 bases; unmatched junction bases: 9. The CDR3 runs to 15 residues. This TCR came from a woman between 18 and 29 years old who had been exposed to COVID-19. The chain employs TRBV7-2 and TRBJ2-7, with 8 nucleotides matching TRBD2. Sequencing was carried out using PBMCs or T cells enriched from blood (not recorded which). The CDR3, as DNA: TGTGCCAGCAGCTTAGGGTCCCGGGAGGGGAGTGAGCAGTACTTC. It codes for CASSLGSREGSEQYF.